This is a list of T cell receptor beta chains from one sample in a study of blood T cell repertoires in COVID-19. The table came from immunoSEQ multiplex PCR; TCRdb's copy has only in-frame clones and leaves some out. The sample has some 310,000 clones; nearly 90% are singletons. The source material was peripheral blood. All receptors derive from a woman between 40 and 55 years old with COVID-19, enrolled during active disease. Both conserved end residues are part of each CDR3. D genes are given only for firm matches. Size tells how often a clone was seen (once, few, many) or the class of an expanded clone, and some rows leave it out.

-	few	TRBV4-3	TRBJ2-2	CASSQEVQGRINTGELFF	TGCGCCAGCAGCCAAGAGGTACAGGGACGAATTAACACCGGGGAGCTGTTTTTT
TRBD2	-	TRBV7-3	TRBJ2-1	CASSRAGGRGEQFF	TGTGCCAGCAGTAGAGCGGGAGGGAGAGGTGAGCAGTTCTTC
TRBD1	-	TRBV7-3	TRBJ1-2	CASSSEGADGYTF	TGTGCCAGCAGTTCCGAGGGGGCTGATGGCTACACCTTC
-	-	TRBV6-2/TRBV6-3	TRBJ1-2	CASSMKIGSDTF	TGTGCCAGCAGTATGAAAATAGGGAGTGACACCTTC
-	-	TRBV7-2	TRBJ2-3	CASSLSTYTDTQYF	TGTGCCAGCAGCTTAAGCACCTACACAGATACGCAGTATTTT
-	-	TRBV19	TRBJ1-3	CASYRERSGNTIYF	TGTGCCAGCTACAGGGAACGCTCTGGAAACACCATATATTTT
TRBD1	once	TRBV6-2/TRBV6-3	TRBJ2-2	CASSSALGQGTGELFF	TGTGCCAGCAGTTCCGCACTCGGACAGGGCACCGGGGAGCTGTTTTTT
TRBD1	-	TRBV7-2	TRBJ1-6	CASSSGTGFVNSPLHF	TGTGCCAGCAGTTCCGGGACAGGGTTCGTTAATTCACCCCTCCACTTT
TRBD2	-	TRBV6-4	TRBJ2-1	CASSAIAGGGYNEQFF	TGTGCCAGCAGTGCCATAGCGGGAGGTGGCTACAATGAGCAGTTCTTC
-	-	TRBV6-5	TRBJ1-5	CASSPGHRIQPQHF	TGTGCCAGCAGCCCAGGGCATAGGATTCAGCCCCAGCATTTT
TRBD1	-	TRBV4-1	TRBJ1-5	CASSQADREDQPQHF	TGCGCCAGCAGCCAAGCCGACAGGGAGGATCAGCCCCAGCATTTT
TRBD1	-	TRBV15	TRBJ1-2	CATSGTGARLAVYTF	TGTGCCACCAGCGGAACAGGGGCTAGGCTGGCAGTCTACACCTTC
TRBD1	few	TRBV4-3	TRBJ1-5	CASSPGQGGQPQHF	TGCGCCAGCAGCCCCGGCCAGGGGGGCCAGCCCCAGCATTTT
-	-	TRBV10-3	TRBJ1-5	CAISDMGPGVVGRQPQHF	TGTGCCATCAGTGATATGGGCCCAGGGGTGGTGGGTCGACAGCCCCAGCATTTT
TRBD1	-	TRBV19	TRBJ2-3	CASSQTPGGFTDTQYF	TGTGCCAGTAGTCAGACGCCAGGGGGCTTCACAGATACGCAGTATTTT
-	once	TRBV20-1	TRBJ2-7	CSASTVYEQYF	TGCAGTGCTTCGACAGTATACGAGCAGTACTTC
TRBD1	-	TRBV13	TRBJ1-3	CASSFEQGNGNTIYF	TGTGCCAGCAGCTTCGAACAGGGGAATGGAAACACCATATATTTT
-	-	TRBV28	TRBJ1-1	CASTEGNSMNTEAFF	TGTGCCAGCACGGAGGGGAACAGCATGAACACTGAAGCTTTCTTT
TRBD1	-	TRBV9	TRBJ1-2	CASSFGTGGNYGYTF	TGTGCCAGCAGCTTCGGGACAGGGGGCAACTATGGCTACACCTTC
TRBD2	-	TRBV7-2	TRBJ2-5	CASSPGLAKETQYF	TGTGCCAGCAGCCCCGGACTAGCGAAGGAGACCCAGTACTTC
-	-	TRBV3-1/TRBV3-2	TRBJ2-7	CASSQGFGRGTYEQYF	TGTGCCAGCAGCCAAGGCTTTGGCAGGGGAACCTACGAGCAGTACTTC
-	once	TRBV19	TRBJ2-3	CASSVPPADTQYF	TGTGCCAGTAGTGTTCCCCCAGCAGATACGCAGTATTTT
-	-	TRBV7-3	TRBJ2-3	CASSLTASTDTQYF	TGTGCCAGCAGCTTAACGGCTAGCACAGATACGCAGTATTTT
TRBD1	-	TRBV7-9	TRBJ1-1	CASSTLTGQNTEAFF	TGTGCCAGCAGCACCCTGACAGGGCAGAACACTGAAGCTTTCTTT
TRBD2	once	TRBV7-2	TRBJ2-1	CASSFGGLAGGPKDEQFF	TGTGCCAGCAGCTTCGGGGGACTAGCGGGAGGGCCGAAGGATGAGCAGTTCTTC
-	-	TRBV30	TRBJ2-2	CAWKEIAANTGELFF	TGTGCCTGGAAGGAGATAGCGGCCAACACCGGGGAGCTGTTTTTT